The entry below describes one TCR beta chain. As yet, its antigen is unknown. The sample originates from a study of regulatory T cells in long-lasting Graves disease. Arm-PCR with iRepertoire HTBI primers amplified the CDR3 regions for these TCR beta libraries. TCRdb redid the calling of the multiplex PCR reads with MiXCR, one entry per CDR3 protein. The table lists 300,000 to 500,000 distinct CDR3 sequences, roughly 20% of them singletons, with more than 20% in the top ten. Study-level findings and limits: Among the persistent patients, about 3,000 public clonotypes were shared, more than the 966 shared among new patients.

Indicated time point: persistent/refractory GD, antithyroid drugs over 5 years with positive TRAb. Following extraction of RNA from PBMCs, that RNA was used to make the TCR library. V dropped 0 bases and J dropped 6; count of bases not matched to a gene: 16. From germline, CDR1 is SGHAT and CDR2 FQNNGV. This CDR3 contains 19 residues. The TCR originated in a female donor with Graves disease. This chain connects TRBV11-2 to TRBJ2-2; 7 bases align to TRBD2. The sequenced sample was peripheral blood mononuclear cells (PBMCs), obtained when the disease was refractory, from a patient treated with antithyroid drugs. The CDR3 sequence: CASSLDFLGGWIGAGELFF. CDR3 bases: TGTGCCAGCAGCTTAGATTTTCTGGGAGGGTGGATCGGCGCCGGGGAGCTGTTTTTT.